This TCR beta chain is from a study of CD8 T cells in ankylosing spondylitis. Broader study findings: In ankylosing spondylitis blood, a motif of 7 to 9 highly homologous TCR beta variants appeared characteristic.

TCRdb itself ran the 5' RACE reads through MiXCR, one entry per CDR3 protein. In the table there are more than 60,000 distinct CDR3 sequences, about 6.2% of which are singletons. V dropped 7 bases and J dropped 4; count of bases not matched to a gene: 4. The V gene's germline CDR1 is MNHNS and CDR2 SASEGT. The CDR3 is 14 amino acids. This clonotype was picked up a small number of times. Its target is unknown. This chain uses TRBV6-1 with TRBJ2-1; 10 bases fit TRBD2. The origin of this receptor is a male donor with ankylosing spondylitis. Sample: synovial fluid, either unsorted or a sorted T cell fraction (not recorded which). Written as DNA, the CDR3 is TGTGCCAGCACCCGGACTAGCGGTTACAATGAGCAGTTCTTC. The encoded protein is CASTRTSGYNEQFF.